Included here is one T cell receptor (beta chain) sequence, with context. The sample originates from a study of blood T cell repertoires in COVID-19. Study-wide background: Samples of COVID-19 (acute and convalescent) were obtained from the United States, Italy and Spain. T cells, B-cell-depleted T cells, or PBMCs supplied cDNA or gDNA.

Trimming removed 4 bases from V and 1 base from J, with 14 bases in between. In germline, CDR1 is SGHNT, CDR2 YYREEE (reference sequence). The CDR3 is 15 residues long. How the authors handled the data: Amplified reference gene primers provided the basis for estimating nucleated cell counts. Some clones are missing from TCRdb's copy, which holds only in-frame ones; the method was immunoSEQ multiplex PCR. Clone size and the V and J calls come from that table; the DNA yielded D and trimming. In the table there are about 210,000 clones, just over 90% of which are singletons. The sample comprised peripheral blood. This TCR came from a man aged 25 to 45 with acute or convalescent COVID-19. The chain combines TRBV5-4 with TRBJ1-1, with D possibly being TRBD1 (5 bases). CDR3 bases: TGTGCCAGCAGCGGGCAGGGTAAAGGGAACACTGAAGCTTTCTTT. This gives the protein CASSGQGKGNTEAFF.